This TCR beta chain was observed in a study of STAT5B mutations in CD4+ large granular lymphocyte leukemia. Findings and caveats of the study: Top patient clones used TRBV06 genes more often: 8/27 versus 2/35 in controls.

This CDR3 has 15 amino acids. Trimming cost V 4 bases and J 9 bases, with 19 bases left between them. CDR1 and CDR2 from the germline V gene are MGHRA and YSYEKL. TCRdb's copy holds only in-frame clones and misses some; the assay was immunoSEQ multiplex PCR. The top ten clones hold 0.35% of a sample with around 50,000 clones, 80% to 85% of them seen once. This clone has more than one count but fewer than ten. Its antigen remains unidentified. This receptor was obtained from a human donor in good health. The chain recombines TRBV4-1 with TRBJ2-1; D uncertain. Source material: CD4+ T cells from blood buffy coats. The CDR3 nucleotides read TGCGCCAGCAGCCTTCGAAGGGCTATCTCCAGTGAGCAGTTCTTC. It yields the protein CASSLRRAISSEQFF.